These 29 T cell receptor beta chains share one sample of origin, sequenced in a study of OX40 agonist ivuxolimab in advanced cancers. Profiled with immunoSEQ multiplex PCR; TCRdb holds only in-frame clones, not every one. The sample shows 70,000 to 85,000 clones, roughly 83% of them seen only once. The specimen comprised CD4+ or CD8+ T cells sorted from blood, sampled in a trial of the OX40 agonist ivuxolimab. These receptors were taken from an adult with an advanced solid tumor such as melanoma, head and neck, liver or kidney cancer.

This chain joins TRBV28 and TRBJ2-1, with D perhaps matching TRBD2 (5 bases). With 3 bases removed from V and 4 bases from J, the gap between germline ends came to 19 bases. This CDR3 has 17 amino acids. Germline V gives CDR1 MDHEN, CDR2 SYDVKM. CDR3: CASSFSGKSILYNEQFF. The CDR3 DNA reads as TGTGCCAGCAGTTTCAGCGGTAAAAGTATTTTATACAATGAGCAGTTCTTC.

This clone was seen just once. The rearrangement uses TRBV2 and TRBJ2-7, with 10 bases that match TRBD2. Germline V lookup: CDR1 SNHLY, CDR2 FYNNEI. V shed 7 bases and J 8 bases; nucleotides not matched to a gene: 11. The CDR3 contains 14 residues. The chain's CDR3 is CASNFRSGRSQQYF. The CDR3 region has the DNA TGTGCCAGCAATTTTCGTAGCGGGAGGAGTCAGCAGTACTTC. Full variable domain (missing parts from reference TRBV2 and TRBJ2-7): EPEVTQTPSHQVTQMGQEVILRCVPISNHLYFYWYRQILGQKVEFLVSFYNNEISEKSEIFDDQFSVERPDGSNFTLKIRSTKLEDSAMYFCASNFRSGRSQQYFGPGTRLTVT.

The gene calls are TRBV9 and TRBJ2-7; 12 nucleotides match TRBD2. The germline gives CDR1 SGDLS, CDR2 YYNGEE. This CDR3 comprises 15 residues. V shed 2 bases and J 1 base; nucleotides not matched to a gene: 1. The CDR3, as DNA: TGTGCCAGCAGCGTCGGGACTAGCGGGTCCTACGAGCAGTACTTC. Encoded protein: CASSVGTSGSYEQYF.

This chain connects TRBV5-4 to TRBJ2-3; the D is unclear. The V end was cut by 7 bases, the J end by 0 bases, with 15 bases between. CDR1 and CDR2 from the germline V gene are SGHNT and YYREEE (reference sequence). The CDR3 contains 15 residues. CDR3 DNA: TGTGCCAGCGGAAAGCCCCGGTGGAGCACAGATACGCAGTATTTT. Translation gives CASGKPRWSTDTQYF.

The chain couples TRBV19 to TRBJ2-2; 7 bases line up with TRBD1. Germline CDR1 LNHDA, CDR2 SQIVND (reference sequence). This CDR3 is 16 amino acids long. The V and J ends lost 7 bases and 3 bases, in that order; junction bases with no gene match: 11. CDR3 coding DNA: TGTGCCAGTATTACAATCGGACAGGTTTACACCGGGGAGCTGTTTTTT. This translates into CASITIGQVYTGELFF.

This chain joins TRBV28 and TRBJ2-7, with D uncertain. Trimming removed 2 bases from V and 2 bases from J, with 34 bases in between. The CDR3 loop spans 22 amino acids. Per germline, CDR1 MDHEN and CDR2 SYDVKM. CDR3 DNA: TGTGCCAGCAGTTTAAATTTGGTAGATTTAAAGTCCGGTCGGCTTAGGACCTACGAGCAGTACTTC. Its translation is CASSLNLVDLKSGRLRTYEQYF.

This clone was counted once. CDR3 coding DNA: TGCGCCAGCAAGGATCTCGGCAATGTCTACACCTTC. Protein product: CASKDLGNVYTF. The chain combines TRBV10-2 with TRBJ1-2; no definite D call. Germline CDR1 WSHSY, CDR2 SAAADI. The CDR3 spans 12 residues. Trimming pared 7 bases from V and 10 bases from J, leaving 16 bases between.

V gene TRBV25-1 combines with J gene TRBJ2-5; tentatively, D is TRBD2 (6 bases). This CDR3 spans 18 amino acids. Germline V CDR1 and CDR2: MGHDK, SYGVNS. V lost 2 bases, J lost 5 bases, and 24 bases lay in between. In DNA form, the CDR3 reads TGTGCCAGCAGTGAAGGCAGTCTAGCGTTCCCCATTGGGGAGACCCAGTACTTC. Its translation is CASSEGSLAFPIGETQYF. The variable domain in full, completed from reference TRBV25-1 and TRBJ2-5, reads EADIYQTPRYLVIGTGKKITLECSQTMGHDKMYWYQQDPGMELHLIHYSYGVNSTEKGDLSSESTVSRIRTEHFPLTLESARPSHTSQYLCASSEGSLAFPIGETQYFGPGTRLLVL.

In this sample, this clone turned up a few times. The chain links TRBV30 to TRBJ1-4; D perhaps matches TRBD1 (6 bases). The V gene's germline CDR1 is GTSNPN and CDR2 SVGIG (reference sequence). Trimming took off 0 bases at V and 8 bases at J, with 13 bases between the two ends. The CDR3 loop spans 14 amino acids. CDR3 DNA: TGTGCCTGGAGTGTACAAGGGACAAGGGAAAAACTGTTTTTT. It translates to CAWSVQGTREKLFF.

The chain recombines TRBV4-3 with TRBJ2-4; the D is unclear. Germline CDR1 and CDR2: LGHNA and YSLEER. This CDR3 is built from 15 residues. V lost 4 bases to trimming and J lost 0 bases, with 10 bases between them. CDR3 DNA sequence: TGCGCCAGCAGCCCAGGTGCCTTAGCCAAAAACATTCAGTACTTC. Protein product: CASSPGALAKNIQYF.

The CDR3 loop reads CASSLLGGASWEKLFF. DNA for the CDR3: TGCGCCAGCAGCCTCCTAGGGGGGGCCTCTTGGGAAAAACTGTTTTTT. V and J are TRBV4-1 and TRBJ1-4; D may be TRBD1 (6 bases). In germline, CDR1 is MGHRA, CDR2 YSYEKL. This CDR3 has 16 amino acids. Trimming removed 4 bases from V and 8 bases from J, with 20 bases in between.

Only one count was recorded for this clone. The rearrangement links TRBV5-4 to TRBJ1-1, with TRBD1 matching over 11 bases. V lost 3 bases to trimming and J lost 5 bases; unmatched junction nucleotides: 9. Per germline, CDR1 SGHNT and CDR2 YYREEE (reference sequence). CDR3 length: 16 residues. The CDR3 spells CASSSGGTGGRTEAFF. The CDR3 DNA is TGTGCCAGCAGCTCCGGAGGGACAGGGGGAAGGACTGAAGCTTTCTTT.

This sequence joins TRBV5-4 and TRBJ2-5; 8 nucleotides line up with TRBD2. Germline V CDR1 and CDR2: SGHNT, YYREEE (reference sequence). V was pared by 4 bases and J by 2 bases, with 13 bases of the junction left unmatched. This CDR3 has 17 amino acids. CDR3: CASSAWGGGRLQETQYF. The DNA for the CDR3 is TGTGCCAGCAGCGCCTGGGGCGGGGGGAGACTTCAAGAGACCCAGTACTTC.

J is TRBJ2-7 and V is TRBV18; D not resolved. The germline V gene encodes CDR1 KGHSH and CDR2 LQKENI. The CDR3 is 13 residues long. V was pared by 3 bases and J by 4 bases, with 10 bases between. The CDR3 spells CASSPILGYEQYF. The DNA for the CDR3 is TGTGCCAGCTCACCGATATTGGGGTACGAGCAGTACTTC.

The chain combines TRBV7-2 with TRBJ1-3; D unresolved. The CDR3 totals 15 residues. Trimming left V 3 bases short and J 3 bases short, with 12 bases between. In germline, CDR1 is SGHTA, CDR2 FQGNSA. The CDR3 DNA reads as TGTGCCAGCAGCTTCTCCCCCCCCGATGGAAACACCATATATTTT. Encoded protein: CASSFSPPDGNTIYF.

The V call is TRBV7-8, the J call TRBJ2-1; no definite D call. The ends were cut back, 0 bases at V and 3 bases at J, with 12 bases in the middle. CDR1 is SGHVS and CDR2 is FQNEAQ in the germline V gene. The CDR3 contains 16 residues. CDR3 residues: CASSLALPSLYNEQFF. CDR3 DNA: TGTGCCAGCAGCTTAGCTCTCCCATCCCTCTACAATGAGCAGTTCTTC. The whole variable domain, filled in from reference TRBV7-8 and TRBJ2-1, reads GAGVSQSPRYKVAKRGQDVALRCDPISGHVSLFWYQQALGQGPEFLTYFQNEAQLDKSGLPSDRFFAERPEGSVSTLKIQRTQQEDSAVYLCASSLALPSLYNEQFFGPGTRLTVL.

This chain connects TRBV6-5 to TRBJ1-5, with 8 bases lining up with TRBD1. This CDR3 has 13 residues. The J segment lost 9 bases and the V segment lost 4 bases, leaving 5 bases of the junction unmatched. Germline V lookup: CDR1 MNHEY, CDR2 SVGAGI. The DNA for the CDR3 is TGTGCCAGCAGTTCGGACAGGGATAGGCCCCAGCATTTT. Translation: CASSSDRDRPQHF.

The chain carries TRBV5-1 and TRBJ2-7; D possibly corresponds to TRBD1 (5 bases). Per the germline V gene, CDR1 is SGHRS and CDR2 is YFSETQ. The CDR3 is 13 amino acids. The V end was cut by 7 bases, the J end by 6 bases, with 17 bases between. The CDR3 spells CASSDQDMSEQYF. Here the CDR3 DNA reads TGCGCCAGCTCCGACCAGGACATGAGCGAGCAGTACTTC. The variable domain in full, with the rest retrieved from reference TRBV5-1 and TRBJ2-7, is KAGVTQTPRYLIKTRGQQVTLSCSPISGHRSVSWYQQTPGQGLQFLFEYFSETQRNKGNFPGRFSGRQFSNSRSEMNVSTLELGDSALYLCASSDQDMSEQYFGPGTRLTVT.

The V call is TRBV6-5, the J call TRBJ2-7; weak D call: TRBD1 (5 bases). V was trimmed by 0 bases and J by 6 bases, leaving 18 bases between them. CDR3 length: 16 residues. Germline loops: CDR1 MNHEY, CDR2 SVGAGI. The chain's CDR3 is CASSYSKVTARAEQYF. The CDR3 DNA reads as TGTGCCAGCAGTTACTCGAAGGTGACAGCGAGAGCCGAGCAGTACTTC.

The chain recombines TRBV27 with TRBJ1-1; D is possibly TRBD1 (5 bases). The germline V and J ends were trimmed by 1 base and 7 bases, with 16 bases remaining between them. CDR1 and CDR2 (germline): MNHEY, SMNVEV (reference sequence). This CDR3 has 15 amino acids. CDR3 in DNA: TGTGCCAGCAGTTTATATCAGGGCGCAAGGGATGAAGCTTTCTTT. Translated: CASSLYQGARDEAFF.

Of note for this clone: An end of the junction differs from the germline gene, which may be a read error. The V call is TRBV7-9, the J call TRBJ2-1; TRBD2 agrees at 11 bases. This CDR3 has 15 residues. The germline gives CDR1 SEHNR, CDR2 FQNEAQ (reference sequence). This chain's CDR3 is CASSLVGTSGSEQFF. In DNA form, the CDR3 reads TGTGCCAGCAGTTTAGTAGGGACTAGCGGTAGCGAGCAGTTCTTC. The whole variable domain, remainder taken from reference TRBV7-9 and TRBJ2-1, is DTGVSQNPRHKITKRGQNVTFRCDPISEHNRLYWYRQTLGQGPEFLTYFQNEAQLEKSRLLSDRFSAERPKGSFSTLEIQRTEQGDSAMYLCASSLVGTSGSEQFFGPGTRLTVL.

The gene calls are TRBV18 and TRBJ1-1; no clear D gene. Germline values: CDR1 KGHSH, CDR2 LQKENI. The V end lost 5 bases, the J end lost 2 bases, and 6 bases lay between the germline ends. The length of the CDR3 is 12 residues. The CDR3: CASSRANTEAFF. CDR3 bases: TGTGCCAGCTCAAGGGCCAACACTGAAGCTTTCTTT.

This rearrangement joins TRBV6-5 to TRBJ1-6, with unresolved D. The CDR3 loop spans 14 amino acids. V lost 8 bases to trimming and J lost 7 bases, with 15 bases between them. Looked up from germline, CDR1 is MNHEY and CDR2 is SVGAGI. For the CDR3, the DNA is TGTGCCAGCCTGGGCCCCTTCCGGAATTCACCCCTCCACTTT. Its protein is CASLGPFRNSPLHF.

V gene TRBV4-1 combines with J gene TRBJ2-5, with 9 nucleotides matching TRBD1. V was pared by 4 bases and J by 1 base, with 10 bases of the junction left unmatched. CDR1 MGHRA and CDR2 YSYEKL come from the germline V gene. This CDR3 has 17 residues. The CDR3 coding sequence is TGCGCCAGCAGCCGGAAGCCGACGGGACAGGGCCAAGAGACCCAGTACTTC. This gives the protein CASSRKPTGQGQETQYF.

The chain couples TRBV30 to TRBJ1-2; 7 nucleotides align to TRBD1. V dropped 3 bases and J dropped 8; count of bases not matched to a gene: 12. The germline V gene encodes CDR1 GTSNPN and CDR2 SVGIG (reference sequence). The CDR3 spans 14 residues. The DNA for the CDR3 is TGTGCCTGGAGGGGCAGGGGGAGGTTCGGCGGCTACACCTTC. This translates into CAWRGRGRFGGYTF.

The rearrangement links TRBV5-6 to TRBJ1-5, with TRBD1 matching over 10 bases. Trimming at V came to 4 bases and at J to 5 bases, leaving 6 bases not matched to a gene. Germline CDR1 SGHDT, CDR2 YYEEEE. CDR3 length: 15 amino acids. CDR3 DNA: TGTGCCAGCAGCGCCTGGGACAGGGGTCATCAGCCCCAGCATTTT. It encodes CASSAWDRGHQPQHF.

The chain joins TRBV11-2 to TRBJ2-5; D may be TRBD2 (6 bases). Germline lookup yields CDR1 SGHAT and CDR2 FQNNGV. Trimming left V 6 bases short and J 0 bases short, with 8 bases between. The CDR3 consists of 13 residues. This CDR3 reads CASRGGNQETQYF. The DNA for the CDR3 is TGTGCCAGCAGGGGCGGGAACCAAGAGACCCAGTACTTC.

The chain is built from TRBV9 and TRBJ2-5; D possibly matches TRBD1 or TRBD2 (5 bases each). CDR1 is SGDLS, CDR2 YYNGEE, per germline. Between the trimmed V and J ends, which lost 3 bases and 2 bases, there was a span of 14 bases. CDR3 length: 15 amino acids. CDR3 DNA sequence: TGTGCCAGCAGCGCCCCGGGGACGGCTCAAGAGACCCAGTACTTC. Protein sequence: CASSAPGTAQETQYF.

The rearrangement uses TRBV5-4 and TRBJ1-1; possibly TRBD1 for D (5 bases). The CDR3 runs to 16 residues. V dropped 0 bases and J dropped 1 base, with 13 bases sitting between them. Germline V lookup: CDR1 SGHNT, CDR2 YYREEE (reference sequence). The CDR3 loop is CASSLGSFDRNTEAFF. Here the CDR3 DNA reads TGTGCCAGCAGCTTGGGGAGCTTTGACAGGAACACTGAAGCTTTCTTT.